Sequencing of this T cell receptor beta chain was carried out in a study of blood T cells in healthy people across ages. Whole-study findings and limits: Correlation between TCR beta diversity and naive T cell percentage was strong.

In the case of this clonotype: Its cognate antigen is unknown.

Then a second PCR, running about 6 to 11 cycles, was carried out with a sample-barcoded 5' primer and a J-beta primer mix. In TCRdb, the 5' RACE reads were re-called with MiXCR into one record per CDR3 protein. The sample has 700,000 or so distinct CDR3 sequences; around 41% are singletons. Trimming removed 1 base from V and 5 bases from J, with 9 bases in between. The germline CDR1 and CDR2 sequences are SEHNR and FQNEAQ (reference sequence). The CDR3 extends over 14 amino acids. Roughly 10 milliliters of peripheral blood were drawn from each donor. Total RNA, at least 5 micrograms per sample, was extracted from PBMCs.

This sequence was found in a man older than 75 in good health. Sequencing was carried out using blood. V gene TRBV7-9 combines with J gene TRBJ2-1; D uncertain. The CDR3 DNA reads TGTGCCAGCAGCTTAGTGGCAGGAGACAATGAGCAGTTCTTC. Translation gives CASSLVAGDNEQFF.